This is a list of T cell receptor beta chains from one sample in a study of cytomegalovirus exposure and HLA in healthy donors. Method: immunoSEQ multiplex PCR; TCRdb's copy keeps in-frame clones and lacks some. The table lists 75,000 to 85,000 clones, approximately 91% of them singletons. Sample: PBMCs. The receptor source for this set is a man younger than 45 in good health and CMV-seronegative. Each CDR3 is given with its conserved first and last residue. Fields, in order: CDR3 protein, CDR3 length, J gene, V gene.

CDR3 protein: CASSDRVGEQYF
CDR3 length: 12
J gene: TRBJ2-7
V gene: TRBV28

CDR3 protein: CASRGDRGPHQPQHF
CDR3 length: 15
J gene: TRBJ1-5
V gene: TRBV28

CDR3 protein: CASSPGQGATNEKLFF
CDR3 length: 16
J gene: TRBJ1-4
V gene: TRBV5-1

CDR3 protein: CASSGPGGKWNTEAFF
CDR3 length: 16
J gene: TRBJ1-1
V gene: TRBV30

CDR3 protein: CASSSRREGPSGNTIYF
CDR3 length: 17
J gene: TRBJ1-3
V gene: TRBV5-1

CDR3 protein: CASSLRRATDTQYF
CDR3 length: 14
J gene: TRBJ2-3
V gene: TRBV5-1

CDR3 protein: CASSLVKGYEQYF
CDR3 length: 13
J gene: TRBJ2-7
V gene: TRBV27

CDR3 protein: CASSLFGGGNEQFF
CDR3 length: 14
J gene: TRBJ2-1
V gene: TRBV7-6

CDR3 protein: CASSLGLAGSYEQYF
CDR3 length: 15
J gene: TRBJ2-7
V gene: TRBV28

CDR3 protein: CASSAARGGNTIYF
CDR3 length: 14
J gene: TRBJ1-3
V gene: TRBV2

CDR3 protein: CASSVGQGIVNEQFF
CDR3 length: 15
J gene: TRBJ2-1
V gene: TRBV10-1

CDR3 protein: CASSPLAGTGELFF
CDR3 length: 14
J gene: TRBJ2-2
V gene: TRBV5-1

CDR3 protein: CASRRVPSNYGYTF
CDR3 length: 14
J gene: TRBJ1-2
V gene: TRBV6-6

CDR3 protein: CASIERTGSEAFF
CDR3 length: 13
J gene: TRBJ1-1
V gene: TRBV6-5

CDR3 protein: CASSAVRGYLENTEAFF
CDR3 length: 17
J gene: TRBJ1-1
V gene: TRBV28

CDR3 protein: CASSPVGEGEQFF
CDR3 length: 13
J gene: TRBJ2-1
V gene: TRBV18

CDR3 protein: CASSPLESGGETQYF
CDR3 length: 15
J gene: TRBJ2-5
V gene: TRBV18

CDR3 protein: CASSFGLAGDTQYF
CDR3 length: 14
J gene: TRBJ2-3
V gene: TRBV7-3

CDR3 protein: CAWSTGLSGGGYF
CDR3 length: 13
J gene: TRBJ2-3
V gene: TRBV30

CDR3 protein: CASSATGNLPLHF
CDR3 length: 13
J gene: TRBJ1-6
V gene: TRBV9